Sequencing of this T cell receptor beta chain was carried out in a study of T cells in women clearing cervical HPV infection. Sequenced by immunoSEQ multiplex PCR; TCRdb stores in-frame clones only, minus some. This sample contains 20,000 to 25,000 clones. With 6 bases removed from V and 6 bases from J, the gap between germline ends came to 20 bases. The V gene's germline CDR1 is KGHSH and CDR2 LQKENI. CDR3 length equals 16 residues. As regards this clone: The read falls 3 residues short of the CDR3 end, and the missing part is taken from the germline J gene.

The sample comprised blood buffy coat. This rearrangement joins TRBV18 to TRBJ2-2; D is undetermined. The source is a woman aged 18 to 75 with a cervical HPV16 infection that either progressed to CIN3+ or cleared (not recorded which). CDR3 region: CASSPQATPSAGELFF. The part of the CDR3 DNA that was read is TGTGCCAGCTCCCCCCAAGCCACTCCCTCTGCCGGGGAG.